A selection of T cell receptor beta chains follows, all from one sample in a study of shared clonotypes between healthy human individuals. Assay: immunoSEQ multiplex PCR; the TCRdb copy retains only in-frame clones and omits some. This repertoire shows fewer than 1.8 million clones, roughly 98.5% found once; its top ten account for about 0.4%. Sequenced input: naive CD4+ T cells sorted from blood. Receptors originate from a man aged 25 to 40 in good health. The CDR3 runs from the conserved cysteine through the conserved F or W. The order of the fields is V gene, D gene, J gene, clone size, CDR3 DNA, CDR3 protein. D genes are given only for firm matches. Expanded clones are given a class, and other clones once, few, many or no size at all.

TRBV7-2	NA	TRBJ2-1	NA	TGTGCCAGCAGCTTATCTCCCTCCAATGAGCAGTTCTTC	CASSLSPSNEQFF
TRBV30	TRBD1	TRBJ1-5	NA	TGTGCCTGGAGTTTAGGGGGCTGGCAGCCCCAGCATTTT	CAWSLGGWQPQHF
TRBV7-9	TRBD2	TRBJ2-7	NA	TGTGCCAGCAGCTCCGGGACTAGCGGGAATCTCGAGCAGTACTTC	CASSSGTSGNLEQYF
TRBV15	NA	TRBJ2-1	once	TGTGCCACCAGCAGAGATCTTCGGAGTGAGCAGTTCTTC	CATSRDLRSEQFF
TRBV28	TRBD1	TRBJ2-2	NA	TGTGCCAGCAGTTTTGGGTCCGACAGGGATGGGTCCGGGGAGCTGTTTTTT	CASSFGSDRDGSGELFF
TRBV4-1	NA	TRBJ2-2	NA	TGCGCCAGCAGCTTGATTCGGACCGGGGAGCTGTTTTTT	CASSLIRTGELFF
TRBV7-2	TRBD2	TRBJ2-3	NA	TGTGCCAGCAGCTCCGGGAGGATCACGCAGTATTTT	CASSSGRITQYF
TRBV12-5	NA	TRBJ2-1	once	TGTGCTAGTGGTTTGTCGTCGAGCCTGGGGAGCCACAATGAGCAGTTCTTC	CASGLSSSLGSHNEQFF
TRBV18	TRBD2	TRBJ2-7	NA	TGTGCCAGCTCACCAGGGTCCGGGACTAGCGGGAGGAGTGAGCAGTACTTC	CASSPGSGTSGRSEQYF
TRBV18	NA	TRBJ2-7	once	TGTGCCAGCTCACGACTCAGGGACGAGCAGTACTTC	CASSRLRDEQYF
TRBV5-1	NA	TRBJ2-2	NA	TGCGCCAGCAGTAGGCAGGGAGAAAACGGGGAGCTGTTTTTT	CASSRQGENGELFF
TRBV20-1	TRBD1	TRBJ2-3	NA	TGCAGTGAACAGGGGATGGATACGCAGTATTTT	CSEQGMDTQYF
TRBV5-1	TRBD2	TRBJ2-2	NA	TGCGCCAGCAGCTTGGCCGTGACTAGCGGAAACACCGGGGAGCTGTTTTTT	CASSLAVTSGNTGELFF
TRBV4-2	TRBD2	TRBJ2-1	NA	TGTGCCAGCAGCCAAGATGAGCTAGCGGGGTACAATGAGCAGTTCTTC	CASSQDELAGYNEQFF
TRBV13	NA	TRBJ2-1	NA	TGTGCCAGCAGCCTAGACGTCGTTTCCTACAATGAGCAGTTCTTC	CASSLDVVSYNEQFF
TRBV5-4	TRBD2	TRBJ2-7	NA	TGTGCCAGCAGCTTGGCGGCTAGCGGGAGCAGTGTCGAGCAGTACTTC	CASSLAASGSSVEQYF
TRBV4-2	NA	TRBJ2-4	NA	TGTGCCAGCAGCCAAGATAGAGACATTCAGTACTTC	CASSQDRDIQYF
TRBV28	TRBD2	TRBJ2-2	once	TGTGCCAGCAGTTTAGTAGCGGGAAGAAGTACCGGGGAGCTGTTTTTT	CASSLVAGRSTGELFF
TRBV11-1	TRBD1	TRBJ2-7	NA	TGTGCCAGCAGCCGCCGGACAGGGAATTACGAGCAGTACTTC	CASSRRTGNYEQYF
TRBV28	NA	TRBJ1-4	NA	TGTGCCAGCAGTTGGCAGGGAATAAAGGAAAAACTGTTTTTT	CASSWQGIKEKLFF
TRBV18	NA	TRBJ2-1	NA	TGTGCCAGCTCCCTAAGGAAGCAGGAGCAGTTCTTC	CASSLRKQEQFF
TRBV28	NA	TRBJ2-3	NA	TGTGCCAGCAGGAAGACGGACGTCCCAGGGAGCACAGATACGCAGTATTTT	CASRKTDVPGSTDTQYF
TRBV7-8	NA	TRBJ1-2	NA	TGTGCCAGCAGCTTAGCGTTCCGAACTAACTATGGCTACACCTTC	CASSLAFRTNYGYTF
TRBV2	NA	TRBJ2-4	once	TGTGCCACCTCGACGAGGGGGGCGGCCAAAAACATTCAGTACTTC	CATSTRGAAKNIQYF
TRBV5-1	NA	TRBJ2-1	NA	TGCGCCAGCAGCTTGGGCTATTACAATGAGCAGTTCTTC	CASSLGYYNEQFF
TRBV7-2	NA	TRBJ2-1	NA	TGTGCCAGCAGCTTAAGAAGGGATCGGAGGAATGAGCAGTTCTTC	CASSLRRDRRNEQFF
TRBV5-6	NA	TRBJ2-7	NA	TGTGCCAGCAGCTTGTTCTTCTTTGGCGAGCAGTACTTC	CASSLFFFGEQYF
TRBV10-3	TRBD1	TRBJ2-1	NA	TGTGCCATCAACTCGGGACAGGGGAGCAATGAGCAGTTCTTC	CAINSGQGSNEQFF
TRBV6-5	NA	TRBJ2-3	NA	TGTGCCAGCAGCCTGACAGAGAGCACAGATACGCAGTATTTT	CASSLTESTDTQYF
TRBV5-1	NA	TRBJ2-7	NA	TGCGCCAGCAGCTCAAAACCCCTTTCCGGCGAGCAGTACTTC	CASSSKPLSGEQYF
TRBV28	NA	TRBJ1-1	NA	TGTGCCAGCACTAAGTGGGGGGCGGACACTGAAGCTTTCTTT	CASTKWGADTEAFF
TRBV29-1	NA	TRBJ2-1	once	TGCAGCGCCTCCAACAATGAGCAGTTCTTC	CSASNNEQFF
TRBV11-3	NA	TRBJ2-3	NA	TGTGCCAGCAGCATGCTCGGCGGAGCCACAGATACGCAGTATTTT	CASSMLGGATDTQYF
TRBV11-2	NA	TRBJ2-7	NA	TGTGCCAGCAGCCACCCCCAAGTTCACTACGAGCAGTACTTC	CASSHPQVHYEQYF
TRBV9	TRBD1	TRBJ1-3	NA	TGTGCCAGCAGCGTATCCCAGGGGGCAGCGGGAAACACCATATATTTT	CASSVSQGAAGNTIYF
TRBV18	NA	TRBJ2-6	NA	TGTGCCAGCTCACCACTGATGACAGGACAAAGCTCTGGGGCCAACGTCCTGACTTTC	CASSPLMTGQSSGANVLTF
TRBV7-3	NA	TRBJ1-2	NA	TGTGCCAGCAGCTTATCCCAGGATAGAATTTATGGCTACACCTTC	CASSLSQDRIYGYTF
TRBV5-1	TRBD1	TRBJ2-7	NA	TGCGCCAGCAGCTTTAATTTTCGACAGGGGGCGCTGTACGAGCAGTACTTC	CASSFNFRQGALYEQYF
TRBV30	TRBD2	TRBJ2-7	NA	TGTGCCTGGAGTCCCCGGCTAGCGGGGCGCTACGAGCAGTACTTC	CAWSPRLAGRYEQYF
TRBV18	NA	TRBJ1-2	once	TGTGCCAGCCCGACCCGACGGGGCGGGGGCTACACCTTC	CASPTRRGGGYTF
TRBV5-5	NA	TRBJ2-7	NA	TGTGCCAGCAGCCGGGACGGACTACCGTCATACTTC	CASSRDGLPSYF
TRBV15	NA	TRBJ2-2	NA	TGTGCCACCGGGAGTGGGACCGGGGAGCTGTTTTTT	CATGSGTGELFF